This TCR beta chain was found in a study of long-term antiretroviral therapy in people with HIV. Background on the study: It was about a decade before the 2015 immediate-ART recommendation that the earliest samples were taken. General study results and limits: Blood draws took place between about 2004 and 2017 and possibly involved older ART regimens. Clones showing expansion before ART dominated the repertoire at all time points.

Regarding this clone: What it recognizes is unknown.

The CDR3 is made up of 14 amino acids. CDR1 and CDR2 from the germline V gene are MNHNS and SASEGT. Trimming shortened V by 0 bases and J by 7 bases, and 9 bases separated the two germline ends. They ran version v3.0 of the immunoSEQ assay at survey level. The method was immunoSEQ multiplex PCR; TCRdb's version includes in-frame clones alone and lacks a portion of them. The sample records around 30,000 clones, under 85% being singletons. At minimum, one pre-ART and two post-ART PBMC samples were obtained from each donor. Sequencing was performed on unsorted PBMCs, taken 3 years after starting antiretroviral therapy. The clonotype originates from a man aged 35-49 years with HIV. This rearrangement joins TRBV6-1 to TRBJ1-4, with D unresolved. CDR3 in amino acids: CASSEAWSSEKLFF. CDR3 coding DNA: TGTGCCAGCAGTGAAGCCTGGTCTTCTGAAAAACTGTTTTTT.